This T cell receptor (beta chain) appears in the sequencing data of a study of blood T cell repertoires in COVID-19. TCRdb's copy holds only in-frame clones and misses some; the assay was immunoSEQ multiplex PCR. Among some 170,000 clones listed, roughly 90% were seen once. The CDR3 runs to 17 residues. Germline-derived CDR1 and CDR2 are KGHDR and SFDVKD. Trimming at V came to 4 bases and at J to 6 bases, leaving 8 bases not matched to a gene. The chain combines TRBV24-1 with TRBJ2-1, with 13 bases lining up with TRBD2. The origin of this receptor is a woman aged 50 to 60 with acute or convalescent COVID-19. Sequenced material: peripheral blood. CDR3 loop: CATSDRWTSGGFNEQFF. The DNA for the CDR3 is TGTGCCACCAGTGACCGCTGGACTAGCGGGGGTTTCAATGAGCAGTTCTTC.